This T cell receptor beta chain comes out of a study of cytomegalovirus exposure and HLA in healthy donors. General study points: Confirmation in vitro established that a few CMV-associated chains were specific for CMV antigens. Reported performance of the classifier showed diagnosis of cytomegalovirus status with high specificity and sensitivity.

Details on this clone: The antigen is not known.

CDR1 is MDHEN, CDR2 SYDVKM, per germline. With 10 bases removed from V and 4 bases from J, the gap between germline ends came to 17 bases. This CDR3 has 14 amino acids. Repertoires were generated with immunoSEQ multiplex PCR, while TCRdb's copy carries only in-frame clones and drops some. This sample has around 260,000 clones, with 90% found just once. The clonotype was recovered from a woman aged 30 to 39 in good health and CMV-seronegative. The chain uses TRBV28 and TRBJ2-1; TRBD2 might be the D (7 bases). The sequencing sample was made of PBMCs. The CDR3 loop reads CATSGRGFYNEQFF. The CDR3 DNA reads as TGTGCCACCTCGGGGAGGGGGTTTTACAATGAGCAGTTCTTC.